This is a list of T cell receptor beta chains from one sample in a study of identical twins. TCRdb reprocessed the 5' RACE reads via MiXCR and lists one record per CDR3 protein. The table lists approximately 600,000 distinct CDR3 sequences, over 8.5% of them singletons, with 2.5% to 3.5% in the top ten. This sample also belongs to another study, concerning yellow fever vaccine responses in identical twins.

The sequenced sample was PBMCs. These receptors were obtained from a woman between 18 and 30 years old in good health. CDR3s leave out the opening cysteine and the closing phenylalanine or tryptophan. The order of the fields is V gene, J gene, CDR3 length, CDR3 protein.

>TRBV3-1|TRBJ2-5|13
ASSRLAGGEETQY
>TRBV6-4|TRBJ2-1|17
ASSDGPLGLAGGWNEQF
>TRBV29-1|TRBJ1-4|12
SVVPQGGNEKLF
>TRBV6-2/TRBV6-3|TRBJ2-5|11
ASSYKGFGTQY
>TRBV12-3/TRBV12-4|TRBJ2-7|11
ASSLLGGYEQY
>TRBV10-1|TRBJ2-2|11
ASRADNTGELF
>TRBV7-2|TRBJ2-2|13
ASSLGGGNTGELF
>TRBV14|TRBJ2-3|15
ASSPQPTRHGTDTQY
>TRBV6-2/TRBV6-3|TRBJ2-1|14
ASSSLSPGRRDEQF
>TRBV6-2/TRBV6-3|TRBJ2-7|13
ASSYVGDSTYEQY
>TRBV19|TRBJ2-5|11
ASTIVGGETQY
>TRBV13|TRBJ2-1|15
ASSLPSSGRNYNEQF
>TRBV28|TRBJ1-5|13
ASSPRAVFGQPQH
>TRBV29-1|TRBJ2-7|12
SVEGGTESYEQY
>TRBV11-2|TRBJ2-2|12
ASSSPQNTGELF
>TRBV28|TRBJ2-1|13
ASSDSGRAYNERF
>TRBV24-1|TRBJ2-1|13
ATSEFRGLYNEQF